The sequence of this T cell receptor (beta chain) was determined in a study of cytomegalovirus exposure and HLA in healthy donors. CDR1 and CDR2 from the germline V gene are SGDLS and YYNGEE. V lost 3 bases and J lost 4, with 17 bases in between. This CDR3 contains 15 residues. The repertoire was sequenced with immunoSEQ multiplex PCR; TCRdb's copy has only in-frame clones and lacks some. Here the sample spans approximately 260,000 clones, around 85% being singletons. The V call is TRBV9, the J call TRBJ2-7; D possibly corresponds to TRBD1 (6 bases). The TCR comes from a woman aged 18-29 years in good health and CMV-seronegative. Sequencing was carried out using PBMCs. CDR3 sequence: CASSGGTGPSYEQYF. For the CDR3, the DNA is TGTGCCAGCAGCGGTGGTACAGGGCCTTCGTACGAGCAGTACTTC.